This TCR beta chain was sequenced during a study of cytomegalovirus exposure and HLA in healthy donors. Study findings and constraints: A highly shared variant cluster was judged a likely technical artifact.

The V and J ends lost 5 bases and 5 bases respectively, with 19 bases between them. CDR1 and CDR2 (germline): ENHRY, SYGVKD. The CDR3 is 16 residues long. Points on this clone: No antigen is known for it.

PCR used 60 Vbeta primers and 13 Jbeta primers. The repertoire was sequenced with immunoSEQ multiplex PCR; TCRdb's copy has only in-frame clones and lacks some. The repertoire holds around 80,000 clones, with 62% as singletons. Healthy bone marrow donors supplied every sample. The sequence was obtained from a male donor in good health and CMV-seropositive. V is TRBV10-3 and J is TRBJ1-5; a possible D gene is TRBD1 (5 bases). The sample comprised PBMCs. DNA for the CDR3: TGTGCCATCAGTATCCCCGGCAGGGCTCACGATCAGCCCCAGCATTTT. Translating it yields CAISIPGRAHDQPQHF.